The 2 T cell receptor beta chains reported below all come from one sample, sequenced in a study of T cell responses to AZD1222 COVID-19 vaccine. This table comes from immunoSEQ multiplex PCR, and its TCRdb copy is limited to in-frame clones, with some not included. The sample includes about 140,000 clones, 70% to 90% of them seen just once. Specimen: peripheral blood, collected 28 days after the second AZD1222 dose. These TCRs come from an adult who received the AZD1222 COVID-19 vaccine.

The chain combines TRBV7-8 with TRBJ1-5; TRBD1 aligns across 9 bases. This CDR3 is built from 18 residues. Per germline, CDR1 SGHVS and CDR2 FQNEAQ. Losses at the gene ends were 5 bases for V and 5 bases for J; bases not matched to a gene: 16. The CDR3 region has the DNA TGTGCCAGCAGCGCATACTCATGGACAGGGGCGCGCGATCAGCCCCAGCATTTT. This gives the protein CASSAYSWTGARDQPQHF.

The genes are TRBV28 and TRBJ2-1, with TRBD2 matching 9 bases. The CDR3 consists of 17 residues. CDR1 and CDR2 (germline): MDHEN, SYDVKM. The junction had 10 bases not matched to a gene; V was cut back by 6 bases and J by 1 base. CDR3 protein: CASSYRTSARSYNEQFF. Here the CDR3 DNA reads TGTGCCAGCAGCTATAGGACTAGCGCGAGATCCTACAATGAGCAGTTCTTC.